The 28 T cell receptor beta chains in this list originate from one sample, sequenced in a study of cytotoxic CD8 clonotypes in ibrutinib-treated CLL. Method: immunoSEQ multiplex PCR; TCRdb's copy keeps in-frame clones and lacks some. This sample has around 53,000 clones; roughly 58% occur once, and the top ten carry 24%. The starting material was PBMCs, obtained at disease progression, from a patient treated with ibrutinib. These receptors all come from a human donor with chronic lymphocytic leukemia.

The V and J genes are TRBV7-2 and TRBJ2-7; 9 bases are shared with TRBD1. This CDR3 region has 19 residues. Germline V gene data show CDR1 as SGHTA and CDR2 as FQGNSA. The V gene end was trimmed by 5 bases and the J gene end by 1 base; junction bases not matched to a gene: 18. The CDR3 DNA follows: TGTGCCAGCAGCCCTGACAGGGGGATCTTCGCATTCAAATCCTACGAGCAGTACTTC. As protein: CASSPDRGIFAFKSYEQYF.

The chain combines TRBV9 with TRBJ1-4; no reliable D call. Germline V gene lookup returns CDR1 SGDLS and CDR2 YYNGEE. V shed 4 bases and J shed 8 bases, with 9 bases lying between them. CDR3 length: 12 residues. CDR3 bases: TGTGCCAGCAGCCTCGAAGGCGAAAAACTGTTTTTT. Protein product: CASSLEGEKLFF.

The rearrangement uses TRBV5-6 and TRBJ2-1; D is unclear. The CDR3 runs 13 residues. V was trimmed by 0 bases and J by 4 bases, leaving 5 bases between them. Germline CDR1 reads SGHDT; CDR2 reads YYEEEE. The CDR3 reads CASSLGPYNEQFF. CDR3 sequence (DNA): TGTGCCAGCAGCTTGGGCCCGTACAATGAGCAGTTCTTC. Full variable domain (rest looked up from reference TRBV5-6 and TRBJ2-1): DAGVTQSPTHLIKTRGQQVTLRCSPKSGHDTVSWYQQALGQGPQFIFQYYEEEERQRGNFPDRFSGHQFPNYSSELNVNALLLGDSALYLCASSLGPYNEQFFGPGTRLTVL.

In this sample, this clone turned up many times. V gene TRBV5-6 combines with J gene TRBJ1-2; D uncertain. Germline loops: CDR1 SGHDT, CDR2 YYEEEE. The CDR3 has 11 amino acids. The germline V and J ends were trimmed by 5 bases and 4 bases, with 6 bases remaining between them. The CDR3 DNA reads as TGTGCCAGCAGTTTTCGCTATGGCTACACCTTC. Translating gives CASSFRYGYTF.

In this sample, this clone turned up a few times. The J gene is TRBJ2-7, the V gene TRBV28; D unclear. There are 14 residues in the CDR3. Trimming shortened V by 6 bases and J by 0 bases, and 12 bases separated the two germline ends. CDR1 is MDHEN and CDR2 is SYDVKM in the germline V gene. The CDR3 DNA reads TGTGCCAGCAGCCACTCAACCATCTCCTACGAGCAGTACTTC. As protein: CASSHSTISYEQYF.

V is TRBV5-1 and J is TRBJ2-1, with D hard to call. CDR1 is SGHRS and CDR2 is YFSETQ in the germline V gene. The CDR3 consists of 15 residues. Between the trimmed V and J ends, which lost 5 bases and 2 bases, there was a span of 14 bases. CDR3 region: CASRITVTTYNEQFF. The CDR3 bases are TGCGCCAGCAGGATAACAGTGACGACCTACAATGAGCAGTTCTTC.

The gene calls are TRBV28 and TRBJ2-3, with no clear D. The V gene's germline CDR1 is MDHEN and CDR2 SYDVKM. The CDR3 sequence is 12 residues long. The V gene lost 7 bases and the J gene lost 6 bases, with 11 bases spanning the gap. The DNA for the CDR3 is TGTGCCAGCACCGCTTGGGCCGATACGCAGTATTTT. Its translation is CASTAWADTQYF.

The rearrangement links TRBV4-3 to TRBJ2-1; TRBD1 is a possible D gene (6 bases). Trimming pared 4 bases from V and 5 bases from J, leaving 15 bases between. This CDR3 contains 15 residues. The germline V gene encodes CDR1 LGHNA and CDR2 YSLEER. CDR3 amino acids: CASSPQGPLNNEQFF. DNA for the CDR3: TGCGCCAGCAGCCCGCAGGGGCCCCTGAACAATGAGCAGTTCTTC.

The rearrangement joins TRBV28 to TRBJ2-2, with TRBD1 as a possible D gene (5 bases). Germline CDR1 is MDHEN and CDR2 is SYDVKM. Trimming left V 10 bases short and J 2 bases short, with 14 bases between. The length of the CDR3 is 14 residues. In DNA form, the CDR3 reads TGTGCCACCAATCCAGGGTTAAACACCGGGGAGCTGTTTTTT. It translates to CATNPGLNTGELFF.

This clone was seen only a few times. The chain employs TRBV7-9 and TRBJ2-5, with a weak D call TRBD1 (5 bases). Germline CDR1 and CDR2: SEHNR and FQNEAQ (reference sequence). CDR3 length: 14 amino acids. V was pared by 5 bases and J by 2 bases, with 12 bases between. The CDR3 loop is CASSRQKTQETQYF. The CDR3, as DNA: TGTGCCAGCAGCCGACAGAAGACTCAAGAGACCCAGTACTTC.

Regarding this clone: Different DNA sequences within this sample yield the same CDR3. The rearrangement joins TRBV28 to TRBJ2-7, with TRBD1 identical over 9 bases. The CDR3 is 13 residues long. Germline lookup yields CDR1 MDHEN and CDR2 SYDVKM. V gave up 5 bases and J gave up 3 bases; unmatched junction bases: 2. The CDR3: CASSLGQGYEQYF. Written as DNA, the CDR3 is TGTGCCAGCAGTCTGGGACAGGGCTACGAGCAGTACTTC.

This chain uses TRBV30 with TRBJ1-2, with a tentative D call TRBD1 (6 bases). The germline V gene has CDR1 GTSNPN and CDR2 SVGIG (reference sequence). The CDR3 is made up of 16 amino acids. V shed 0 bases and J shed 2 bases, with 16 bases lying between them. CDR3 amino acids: CAWSVLIQGGNYGYTF. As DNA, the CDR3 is TGTGCCTGGAGTGTCCTAATACAGGGAGGGAACTATGGCTACACCTTC.

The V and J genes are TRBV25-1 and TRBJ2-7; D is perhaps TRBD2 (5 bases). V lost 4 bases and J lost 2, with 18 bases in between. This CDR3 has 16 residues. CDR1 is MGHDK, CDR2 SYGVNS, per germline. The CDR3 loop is CASSGYWSGGPYEQYF. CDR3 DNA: TGTGCCAGCAGTGGCTACTGGAGCGGAGGACCCTACGAGCAGTACTTC.

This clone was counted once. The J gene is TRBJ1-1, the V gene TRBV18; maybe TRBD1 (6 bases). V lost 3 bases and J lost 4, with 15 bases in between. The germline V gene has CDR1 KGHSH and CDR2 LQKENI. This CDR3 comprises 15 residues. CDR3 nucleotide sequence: TGTGCCAGCTCACCGCGGACCAGGGGTTCCACTGAAGCTTTCTTT. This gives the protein CASSPRTRGSTEAFF.

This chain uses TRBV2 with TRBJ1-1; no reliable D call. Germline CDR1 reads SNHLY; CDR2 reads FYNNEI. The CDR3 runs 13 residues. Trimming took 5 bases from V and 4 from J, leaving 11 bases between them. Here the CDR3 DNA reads TGTGCCAGCAGTCTTGGGCGCGGCACTGAAGCTTTCTTT. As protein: CASSLGRGTEAFF.

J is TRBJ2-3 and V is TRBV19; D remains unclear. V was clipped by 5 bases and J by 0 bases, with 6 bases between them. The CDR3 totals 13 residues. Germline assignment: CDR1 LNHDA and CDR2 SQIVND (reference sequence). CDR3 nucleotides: TGTGCCAGTAGTTGGTCTAGCACAGATACGCAGTATTTT. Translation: CASSWSSTDTQYF.

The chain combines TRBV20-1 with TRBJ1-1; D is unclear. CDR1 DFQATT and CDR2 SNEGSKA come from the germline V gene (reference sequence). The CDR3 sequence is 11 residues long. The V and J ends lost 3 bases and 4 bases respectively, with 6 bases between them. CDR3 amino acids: CSASWGTEAFF. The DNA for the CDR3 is TGCAGTGCTAGTTGGGGCACTGAAGCTTTCTTT.

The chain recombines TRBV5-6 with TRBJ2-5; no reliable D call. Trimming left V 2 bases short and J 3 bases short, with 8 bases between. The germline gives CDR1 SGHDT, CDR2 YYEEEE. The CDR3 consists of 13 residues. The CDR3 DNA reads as TGTGCCAGCAGCTTTGGTGAGAAAGAGACCCAGTACTTC. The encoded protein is CASSFGEKETQYF.

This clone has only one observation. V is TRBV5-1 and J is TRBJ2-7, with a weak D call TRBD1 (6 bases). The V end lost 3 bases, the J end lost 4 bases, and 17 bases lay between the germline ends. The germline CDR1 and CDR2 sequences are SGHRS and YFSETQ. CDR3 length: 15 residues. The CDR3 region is CASSSEGQTVYEQYF. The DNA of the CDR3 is TGCGCCAGCAGCTCCGAAGGACAGACCGTATACGAGCAGTACTTC.

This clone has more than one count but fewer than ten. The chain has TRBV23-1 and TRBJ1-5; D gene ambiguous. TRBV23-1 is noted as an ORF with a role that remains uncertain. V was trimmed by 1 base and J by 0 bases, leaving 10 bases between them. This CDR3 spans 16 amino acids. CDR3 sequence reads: CASSQCGSFSNQPQHF. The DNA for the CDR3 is TGCGCCAGCAGTCAATGTGGCTCTTTTAGCAATCAGCCCCAGCATTTT.

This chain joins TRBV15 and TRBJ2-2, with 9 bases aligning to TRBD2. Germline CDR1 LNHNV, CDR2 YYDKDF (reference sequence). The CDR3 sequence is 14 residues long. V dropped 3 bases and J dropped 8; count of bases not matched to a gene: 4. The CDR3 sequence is CATSSSGSVGELFF. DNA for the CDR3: TGTGCCACCAGCAGTAGCGGGAGCGTAGGGGAGCTGTTTTTT.

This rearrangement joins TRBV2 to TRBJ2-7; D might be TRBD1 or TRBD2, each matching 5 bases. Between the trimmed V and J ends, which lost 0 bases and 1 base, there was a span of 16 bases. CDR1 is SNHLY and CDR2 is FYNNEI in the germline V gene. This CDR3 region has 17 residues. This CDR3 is CASSEASVWDPSYEQYF. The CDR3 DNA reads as TGTGCCAGCAGTGAAGCTTCAGTGTGGGACCCATCCTACGAGCAGTACTTC.

The CDR3 region is CASSPSRLTDTQYF. The CDR3 nucleotides are TGTGCCAGCAGCCCTAGCCGGTTAACAGATACGCAGTATTTT. The chain links TRBV7-9 to TRBJ2-3, with D maybe TRBD2 (5 bases). Germline loops: CDR1 SEHNR, CDR2 FQNEAQ (reference sequence). The CDR3 totals 14 residues. V lost 5 bases and J lost 3, with 12 bases in between.

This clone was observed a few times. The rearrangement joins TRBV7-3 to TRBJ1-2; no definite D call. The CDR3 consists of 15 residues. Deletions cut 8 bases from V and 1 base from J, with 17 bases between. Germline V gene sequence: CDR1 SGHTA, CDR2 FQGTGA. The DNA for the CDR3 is TGTGCCAGCTCCCCGGAGGGCAGCTTTAACTATGGCTACACCTTC. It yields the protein CASSPEGSFNYGYTF.

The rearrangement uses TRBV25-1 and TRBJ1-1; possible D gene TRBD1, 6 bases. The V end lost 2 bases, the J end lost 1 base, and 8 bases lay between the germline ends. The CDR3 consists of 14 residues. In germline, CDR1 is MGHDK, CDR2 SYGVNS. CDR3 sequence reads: CASSEGGANTEAFF. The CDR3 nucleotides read TGTGCCAGCAGTGAAGGGGGCGCGAACACTGAAGCTTTCTTT.

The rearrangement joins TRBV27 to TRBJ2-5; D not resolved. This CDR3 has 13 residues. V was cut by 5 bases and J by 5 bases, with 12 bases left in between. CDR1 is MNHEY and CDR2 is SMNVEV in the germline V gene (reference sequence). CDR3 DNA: TGTGCCAGCAGTGCCACAGCGCGGGAGACCCAGTACTTC. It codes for CASSATARETQYF.

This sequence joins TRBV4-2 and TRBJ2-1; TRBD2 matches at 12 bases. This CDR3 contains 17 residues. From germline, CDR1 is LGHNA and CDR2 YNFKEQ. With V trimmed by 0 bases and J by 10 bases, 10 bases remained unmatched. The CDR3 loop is CASSQDLLLAGGPEQFF. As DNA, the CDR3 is TGTGCCAGCAGCCAAGATCTACTGCTAGCGGGAGGGCCAGAGCAGTTCTTC.

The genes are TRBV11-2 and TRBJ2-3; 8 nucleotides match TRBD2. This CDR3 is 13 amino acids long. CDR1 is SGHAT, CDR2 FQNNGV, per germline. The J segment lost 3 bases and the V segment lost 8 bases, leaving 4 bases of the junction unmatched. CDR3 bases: TGTGCCAGCCATTTAGCGGGAACAGATACGCAGTATTTT. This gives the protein CASHLAGTDTQYF.